Included here is one TCR beta chain sequence, with context. What it binds is unknown. TCRdb keeps only in-frame clones here, not all; method: immunoSEQ multiplex PCR. The repertoire holds 150,000 to 200,000 clones, with around 94% as singletons. This sample is part of a study of T cell responses to AZD1222 COVID-19 vaccine. Regarding the study as a whole: Repertoire samples came only from after the peak T cell response.

The CDR3 covers 16 residues. Germline CDR1 SGHRS, CDR2 YFSETQ. The V end was cut by 0 bases, the J end by 4 bases, with 14 bases between. The sequencing used peripheral blood, collected on day 0 of AZD1222 vaccination. The chain combines TRBV5-1 with TRBJ1-3; a weak D match, TRBD1 (5 bases). This clonotype was sampled from an adult in good health. CDR3 loop: CASSLDGAGSGNTIYF. CDR3 bases: TGCGCCAGCAGCTTGGATGGGGCAGGGTCCGGAAACACCATATATTTT. Variable domain in full (rest from reference TRBV5-1 and TRBJ1-3): KAGVTQTPRYLIKTRGQQVTLSCSPISGHRSVSWYQQTPGQGLQFLFEYFSETQRNKGNFPGRFSGRQFSNSRSEMNVSTLELGDSALYLCASSLDGAGSGNTIYFGEGSWLTVV.